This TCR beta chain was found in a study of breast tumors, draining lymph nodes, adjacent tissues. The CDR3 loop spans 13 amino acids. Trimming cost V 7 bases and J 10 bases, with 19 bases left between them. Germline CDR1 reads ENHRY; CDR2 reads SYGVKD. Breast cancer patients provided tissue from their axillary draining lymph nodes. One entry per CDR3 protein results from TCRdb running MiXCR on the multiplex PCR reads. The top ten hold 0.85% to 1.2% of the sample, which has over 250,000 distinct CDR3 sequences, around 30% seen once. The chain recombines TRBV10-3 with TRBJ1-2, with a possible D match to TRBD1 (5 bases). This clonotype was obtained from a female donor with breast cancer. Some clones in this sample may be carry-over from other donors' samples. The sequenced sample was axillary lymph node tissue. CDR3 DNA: TGTGCCATCAAGCCCCAGGGTGGGCAGGCCTACACCTTC. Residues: CAIKPQGGQAYTF.